Listed here is a single TCR beta chain. The antigen is unknown. A junction boundary mismatches the germline segment, possibly from a read error. Germline V gene lookup returns CDR1 MGHDK and CDR2 SYGVNS. The CDR3 is made up of 15 amino acids. TCR beta VDJ and CDR3 profiles were obtained from a genomic DNA template. Each CDR3 protein is one row after TCRdb ran MiXCR on the reads. The sample includes around 160,000 distinct CDR3 sequences, about 45% of them seen just once. An expansion of CD8+CD57+ cells by flow cytometry had been shown in patients chosen for sequencing. The source of the sample is a study of CD8+CD57+ T cells in acquired aplastic anemia. At the level of the study: The mean DNA yield obtained from sorted CD4+ and CD8+ cells came to around 3 ug. General study results and limits: Patients and controls shared under 30 CD8+ CDR3 sequences, highly expressed in patients.

The sequencing input was sorted CD4+, CD8+, or CD8+CD57+ T cells (not recorded which) from PBMCs. The chain couples TRBV25-1 to TRBJ1-1; tentative D call: TRBD1 (5 bases). This TCR derives from a human donor with aplastic anemia. CDR3 amino acids: CASSMSTRVGTEAFF. The CDR3 nucleotides are TGTGCCAGCAGTATGTCTACCAGGGTAGGCACTGAGGCTTTCTTT.